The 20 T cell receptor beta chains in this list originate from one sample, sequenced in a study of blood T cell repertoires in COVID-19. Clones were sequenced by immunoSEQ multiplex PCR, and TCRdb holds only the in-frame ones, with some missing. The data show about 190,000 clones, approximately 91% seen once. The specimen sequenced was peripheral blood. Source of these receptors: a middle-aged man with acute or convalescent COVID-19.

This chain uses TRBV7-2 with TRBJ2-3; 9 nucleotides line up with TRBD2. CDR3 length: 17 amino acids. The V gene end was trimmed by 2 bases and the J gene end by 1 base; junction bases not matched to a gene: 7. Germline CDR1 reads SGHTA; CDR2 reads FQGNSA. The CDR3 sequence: CASSLTLAGGGTDTQYF. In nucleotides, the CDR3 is TGTGCCAGCAGCTTAACTCTGGCGGGGGGGGGCACAGATACGCAGTATTTT.

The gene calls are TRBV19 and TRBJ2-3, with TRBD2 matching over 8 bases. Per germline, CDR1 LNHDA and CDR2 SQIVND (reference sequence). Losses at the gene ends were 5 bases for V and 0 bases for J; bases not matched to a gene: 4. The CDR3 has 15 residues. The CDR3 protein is CASSLGLASTDTQYF. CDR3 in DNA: TGTGCCAGTAGTCTTGGACTAGCTAGCACAGATACGCAGTATTTT.

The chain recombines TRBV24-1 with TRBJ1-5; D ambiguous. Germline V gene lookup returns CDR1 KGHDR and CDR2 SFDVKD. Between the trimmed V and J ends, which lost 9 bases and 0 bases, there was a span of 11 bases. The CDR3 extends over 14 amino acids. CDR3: CATGPGNSNQPQHF. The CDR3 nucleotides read TGTGCCACCGGGCCAGGAAATAGCAATCAGCCCCAGCATTTT.

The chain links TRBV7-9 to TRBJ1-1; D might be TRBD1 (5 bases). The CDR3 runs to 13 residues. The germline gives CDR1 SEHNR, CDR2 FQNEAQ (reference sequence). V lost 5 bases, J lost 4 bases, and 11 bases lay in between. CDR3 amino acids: CASSLQGSTEAFF. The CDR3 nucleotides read TGTGCCAGCAGCCTCCAGGGCAGCACTGAAGCTTTCTTT.

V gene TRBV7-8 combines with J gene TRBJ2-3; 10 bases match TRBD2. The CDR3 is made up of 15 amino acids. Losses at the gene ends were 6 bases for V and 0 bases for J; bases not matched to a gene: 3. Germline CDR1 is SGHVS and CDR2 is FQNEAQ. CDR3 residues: CASRRTSGSTDTQYF. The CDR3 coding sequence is TGTGCCAGCAGGAGGACTAGCGGAAGCACAGATACGCAGTATTTT.

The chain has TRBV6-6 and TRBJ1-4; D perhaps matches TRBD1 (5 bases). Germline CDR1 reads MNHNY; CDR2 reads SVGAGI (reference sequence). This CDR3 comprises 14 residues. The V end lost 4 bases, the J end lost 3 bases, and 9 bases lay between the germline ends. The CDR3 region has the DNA TGTGCCAGCAGTTCCCAGGGCCCTAATGAAAAACTGTTTTTT. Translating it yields CASSSQGPNEKLFF.

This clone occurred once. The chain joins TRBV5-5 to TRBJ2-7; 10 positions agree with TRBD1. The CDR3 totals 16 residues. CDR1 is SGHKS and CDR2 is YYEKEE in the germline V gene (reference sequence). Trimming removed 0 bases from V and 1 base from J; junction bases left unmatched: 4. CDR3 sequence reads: CASSLGLGQGSYEQYF. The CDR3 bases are TGTGCCAGCAGCTTGGGCCTGGGACAGGGGTCCTACGAGCAGTACTTC.

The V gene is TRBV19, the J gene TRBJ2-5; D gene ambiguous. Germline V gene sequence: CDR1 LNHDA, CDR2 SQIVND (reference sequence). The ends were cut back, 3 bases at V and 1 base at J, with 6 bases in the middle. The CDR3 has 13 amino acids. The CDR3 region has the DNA TGTGCCAGTAGTATCGGAGTCCAAGAGACCCAGTACTTC. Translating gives CASSIGVQETQYF.

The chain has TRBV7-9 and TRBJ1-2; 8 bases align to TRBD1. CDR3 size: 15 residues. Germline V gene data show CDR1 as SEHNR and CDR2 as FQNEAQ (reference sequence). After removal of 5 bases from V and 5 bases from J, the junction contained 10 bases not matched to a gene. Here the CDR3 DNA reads TGTGCCAGCAGCCCCGGACAGGGTCATTGGTATGGCTACACCTTC. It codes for CASSPGQGHWYGYTF.

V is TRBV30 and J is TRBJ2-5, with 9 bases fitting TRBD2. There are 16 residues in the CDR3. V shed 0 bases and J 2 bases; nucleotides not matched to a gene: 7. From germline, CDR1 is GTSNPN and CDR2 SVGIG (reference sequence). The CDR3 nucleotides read TGTGCCTGGAGTGTACTGGCGGGGGGGCCTCAAGAGACCCAGTACTTC. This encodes CAWSVLAGGPQETQYF.

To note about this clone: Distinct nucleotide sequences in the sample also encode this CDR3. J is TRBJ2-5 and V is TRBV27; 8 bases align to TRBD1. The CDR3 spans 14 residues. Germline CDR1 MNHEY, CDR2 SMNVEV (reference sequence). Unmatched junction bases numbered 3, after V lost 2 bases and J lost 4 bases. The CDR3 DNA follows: TGTGCCAGCAGTTTAGGACAGGGTGGAGAGACCCAGTACTTC. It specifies CASSLGQGGETQYF.

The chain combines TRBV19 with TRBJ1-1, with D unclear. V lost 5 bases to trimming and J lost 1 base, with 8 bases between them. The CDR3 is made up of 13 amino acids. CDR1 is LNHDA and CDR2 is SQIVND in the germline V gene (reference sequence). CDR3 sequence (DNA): TGTGCCAGTAGTCCGCCGGGGAACACTGAAGCTTTCTTT. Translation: CASSPPGNTEAFF.

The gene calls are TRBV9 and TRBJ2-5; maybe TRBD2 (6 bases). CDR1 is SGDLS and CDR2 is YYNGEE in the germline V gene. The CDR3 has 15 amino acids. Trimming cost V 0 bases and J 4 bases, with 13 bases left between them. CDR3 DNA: TGTGCCAGCAGCGTAGGCGGGATAACGGGAGAGACCCAGTACTTC. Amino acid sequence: CASSVGGITGETQYF.

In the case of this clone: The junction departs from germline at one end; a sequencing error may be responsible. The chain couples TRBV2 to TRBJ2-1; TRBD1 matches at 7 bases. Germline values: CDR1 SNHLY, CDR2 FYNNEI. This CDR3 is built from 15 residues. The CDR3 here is CASREDRVRFFEQFF. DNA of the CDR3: TGTGCCAGCAGGGAAGACAGGGTACGTTTTTTTGAGCAGTTCTTC.

The CDR3 sequence is CASSIRGSEAFF. CDR3 nucleotides: TGTGCCAGTAGTATCAGGGGATCTGAAGCTTTCTTT. This chain connects TRBV19 to TRBJ1-1; maybe TRBD1 (6 bases). The germline V gene encodes CDR1 LNHDA and CDR2 SQIVND (reference sequence). The CDR3 loop spans 12 amino acids. Trimming shortened V by 3 bases and J by 6 bases, and 8 bases separated the two germline ends.

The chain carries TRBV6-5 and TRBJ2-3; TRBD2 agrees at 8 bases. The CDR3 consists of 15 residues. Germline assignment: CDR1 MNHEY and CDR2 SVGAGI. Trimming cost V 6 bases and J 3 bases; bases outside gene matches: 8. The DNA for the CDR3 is TGTGCCAGCAGGGCTATAGCGGGGATGACAGATACGCAGTATTTT. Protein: CASRAIAGMTDTQYF.

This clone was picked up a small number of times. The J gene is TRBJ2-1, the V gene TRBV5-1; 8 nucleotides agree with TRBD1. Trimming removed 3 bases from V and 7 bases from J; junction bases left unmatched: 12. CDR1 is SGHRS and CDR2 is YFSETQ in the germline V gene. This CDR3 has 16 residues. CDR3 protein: CASSWGPTGERNEQFF. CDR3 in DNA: TGCGCCAGCAGCTGGGGCCCGACAGGGGAGAGGAATGAGCAGTTCTTC.

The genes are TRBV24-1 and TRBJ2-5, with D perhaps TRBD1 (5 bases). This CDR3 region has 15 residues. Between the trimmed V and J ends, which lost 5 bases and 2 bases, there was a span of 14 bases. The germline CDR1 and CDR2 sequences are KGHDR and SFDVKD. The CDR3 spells CATSARGLGQETQYF. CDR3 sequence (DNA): TGTGCCACCAGTGCTAGGGGCTTAGGACAAGAGACCCAGTACTTC.

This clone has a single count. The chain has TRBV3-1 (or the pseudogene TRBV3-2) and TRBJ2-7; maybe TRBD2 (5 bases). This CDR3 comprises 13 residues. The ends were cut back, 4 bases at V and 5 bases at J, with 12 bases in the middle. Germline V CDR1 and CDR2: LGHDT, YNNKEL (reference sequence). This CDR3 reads CASSPSLGNEQYF. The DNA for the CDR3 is TGTGCCAGCAGCCCCTCGCTCGGGAACGAGCAGTACTTC.

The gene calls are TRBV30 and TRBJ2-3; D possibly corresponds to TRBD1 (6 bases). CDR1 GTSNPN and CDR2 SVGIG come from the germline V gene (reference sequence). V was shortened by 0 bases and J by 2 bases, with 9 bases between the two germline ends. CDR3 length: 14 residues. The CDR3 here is CAWSVGGFTDTQYF. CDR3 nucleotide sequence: TGTGCCTGGAGTGTAGGGGGATTCACAGATACGCAGTATTTT.